The text below deals with one TCR beta chain. Its specificity is unknown. These data belong to a study of OX40 agonist ivuxolimab in advanced cancers. Study background: Ivuxolimab was administered intravenously to patients at 0.01 to 10 mg/kg every 2 weeks. Antecedent anti-PD-1, anti-PD-L1 or anti-CTLA-4 therapy was permissible, with about 39% having received some. General observations from the study: Nonresponders included some who also had low normalized T-cell clonal expansion.

CDR3 length: 12 amino acids. Trimming pared 4 bases from V and 10 bases from J, leaving 8 bases between. Germline V gene sequence: CDR1 SEHNR, CDR2 FQNEAQ (reference sequence). The assay was immunoSEQ multiplex PCR, and TCRdb's table has in-frame clones only and misses some. The sample lists about 54,000 clones; under 95% were seen once. The chain links TRBV7-9 to TRBJ1-6; D is unresolved. This specimen consisted of CD4+ or CD8+ T cells sorted from blood, obtained in a trial of the OX40 agonist ivuxolimab. The receptor's source is an adult with an advanced solid tumor such as melanoma, head and neck, liver or kidney cancer. The CDR3 bases are TGTGCCAGCAGCTCCCTAGGGTCACCCCTCCACTTT. Protein: CASSSLGSPLHF.